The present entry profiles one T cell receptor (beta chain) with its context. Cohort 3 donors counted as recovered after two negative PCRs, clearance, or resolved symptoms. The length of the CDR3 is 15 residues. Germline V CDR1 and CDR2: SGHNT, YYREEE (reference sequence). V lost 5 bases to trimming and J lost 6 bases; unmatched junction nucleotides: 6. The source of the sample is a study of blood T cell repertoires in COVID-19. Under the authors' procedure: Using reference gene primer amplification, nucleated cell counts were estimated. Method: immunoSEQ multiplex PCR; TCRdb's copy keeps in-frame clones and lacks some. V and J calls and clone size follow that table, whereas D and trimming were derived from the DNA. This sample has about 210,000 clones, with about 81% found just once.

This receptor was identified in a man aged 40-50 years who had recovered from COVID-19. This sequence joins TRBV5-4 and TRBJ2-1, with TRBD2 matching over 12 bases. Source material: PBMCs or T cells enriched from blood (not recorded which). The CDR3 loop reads CASRSSGGAVNEQFF. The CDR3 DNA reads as TGTGCCAGCAGATCTAGCGGGGGGGCCGTCAATGAGCAGTTCTTC.